Listed here are 8 T cell receptor beta chains from one sample, sequenced in a study of blood T cells in healthy people across ages. A second PCR, run for about 6 to 11 cycles, used a sample-barcoded 5' primer plus a J-beta primer mix. One entry per CDR3 protein results from TCRdb running MiXCR on the 5' RACE reads. The data hold 1.8 million or so distinct CDR3 sequences, with 35% to 50% observed a single time. The sample taken for sequencing was blood. The receptors come from a human donor in good health.

V and J are TRBV28 and TRBJ1-1; the match to TRBD1 covers 7 bases. This CDR3 has 15 residues. With 5 bases clipped from V and 5 bases from J, the junction kept 11 bases outside the gene matches. Germline V gene data show CDR1 as MDHEN and CDR2 as SYDVKM. The CDR3 DNA reads as TGTGCCAGCAGTGACGTCCAGGGGGGGCGTACTGAAGCTTTCTTT. Translating gives CASSDVQGGRTEAFF.

The rearrangement links TRBV7-9 to TRBJ2-3, with D perhaps being TRBD1 or TRBD2 (5 bases each). The CDR3 is 16 amino acids. V lost 0 bases, J lost 2 bases, and 12 bases lay in between. Germline V gene sequence: CDR1 SEHNR, CDR2 FQNEAQ (reference sequence). The CDR3 DNA is TGTGCCAGCAGCTTAGCGTATGGTGGGACCACAGATACGCAGTATTTT. Translation gives CASSLAYGGTTDTQYF.

The CDR3 region has the DNA TGTGCCAGCAGCTTAACTGTATCAGGGGAAGCCACAGATACGCAGTATTTT. Protein: CASSLTVSGEATDTQYF. This chain uses TRBV7-3 with TRBJ2-3; weak D call: TRBD1 (6 bases). The CDR3 is made up of 17 amino acids. Trimming took off 0 bases at V and 2 bases at J, with 15 bases between the two ends. Germline CDR1 and CDR2: SGHTA and FQGTGA.

Worth noting for this clonotype: At one boundary the junction diverges from the germline segment, which might be a read error. This rearrangement joins TRBV7-2 to TRBJ2-5; the match to TRBD2 covers 10 bases. This CDR3 is 16 amino acids long. Germline V gene data show CDR1 as SGHTA and CDR2 as FQGNSA. CDR3 region: CANSLVSSGGQETQYF. The CDR3 bases are TGTGCCAACAGCTTAGTGTCTAGCGGGGGCCAAGAGACCCAGTACTTC. Supplemented by reference TRBV7-2 and TRBJ2-5, the full variable domain reads GAGVSQSPSNKVTEKGKDVELRCDPISGHTALYWYRQSLGQGLEFLIYFQGNSAPDKSGLPSDRFSAERTGGSVSTLTIQRTQQEDSAVYLCANSLVSSGGQETQYFGPGTRLLVL.

This clonotype was detected a few times. Germline is not matched at one junction end, which may reflect a read error. This chain joins TRBV6-1 and TRBJ2-4, with a tentative D call TRBD2 (5 bases). The J call may be mistaken, given a closer DNA end match to TRBJ2-7. This CDR3 has 14 amino acids. Germline-derived CDR1 and CDR2 are MNHNS and SASEGT. The CDR3 here is CASSEAADSHEQYF. CDR3 sequence (DNA): TGTGCCAGCAGTGAAGCGGCGGACTCCCACGAGCAGTACTTC.

This sequence joins TRBV7-2 and TRBJ1-1; 7 nucleotides align to TRBD1. V shed 6 bases and J 10 bases; nucleotides not matched to a gene: 11. The CDR3 totals 13 residues. Germline CDR1 SGHTA, CDR2 FQGNSA. The CDR3 DNA follows: TGTGCCAGCAGTCCCCAGGCAGGGGGTCGAGCTTTCTTT. As protein: CASSPQAGGRAFF.

The table lists this clonotype with a few counts. This chain connects TRBV7-2 to TRBJ2-7, with a weak D call TRBD2 (6 bases). Germline values: CDR1 SGHTA, CDR2 FQGNSA. Trimming removed 7 bases at V and 2 bases at J, with 15 bases between. The CDR3 is 14 residues long. The CDR3: CASTRDFYAYEQYF. The CDR3, as DNA: TGTGCCAGCACCCGGGACTTCTATGCCTACGAGCAGTACTTC.

The chain carries TRBV5-6 and TRBJ2-3; D call uncertain. There are 14 residues in the CDR3. Trimming shortened V by 3 bases and J by 1 base, and 9 bases separated the two germline ends. CDR1 and CDR2 (germline): SGHDT, YYEEEE. This chain's CDR3 is CASSSPARTDTQYF. The CDR3 DNA follows: TGTGCCAGCAGCTCCCCCGCTCGCACAGATACGCAGTATTTT.